This T cell receptor (beta chain) was sequenced in a study of vaccination and CD4 T cells after COVID-19. The study sequenced cultured CD4+ T cell DNA using the Oncomine TCR Beta short-read assay. TCRdb used MiXCR to reprocess the PCR reads, holding one entry per CDR3 protein. The data contain 15,000 or so distinct CDR3 sequences, about two fifths of them singletons. Remarks on this clonotype: The antigen remains undetermined.

Notes on the study in general: From about 20 to 38, the median of SARS-CoV-2-reactive clonotypes rose without reaching significance.

Treatment meaning: roughly nine-day PBMC culture with coronavirus spike peptide pools or control peptides (ViraFEST assay). The germline V gene encodes CDR1 MDHEN and CDR2 SYDVKM. The CDR3 sequence is 14 residues long. V dropped 2 bases and J dropped 5 bases, with 12 bases sitting between them. This receptor was taken from a human donor who had recovered from COVID-19. The V and J genes are TRBV28 and TRBJ1-1; unclear D gene. Specimen: CD4+ T cells from blood, cultured in vitro, collected before SARS-CoV-2 vaccination. CDR3 region: CASSLGLGRTEAFF. The DNA of the CDR3 is TGTGCCAGCAGTTTAGGTCTGGGAAGGACTGAAGCTTTCTTT. Complete variable domain (other parts from reference TRBV28 and TRBJ1-1): DVKVTQSSRYLVKRTGEKVFLECVQDMDHENMFWYRQDPGLGLRLIYFSYDVKMKEKGDIPEGYSVSREKKERFSLILESASTNQTSMYLCASSLGLGRTEAFFGQGTRLTVV.